This entry concerns a single T cell receptor (beta chain). What this receptor recognizes is not known. Base qualities were left out, and no much larger clone turns up one base away. Clipping removes 1 base from V and 3 bases from J, with 3 as the unmatched junction base count. The cysteine opens and the phenylalanine closes a CDR3 of 15 amino acids. The entry retains the CDR3 DNA only, 45 bases that are in frame from base 1. CDR1 is given as SGHRS and CDR2 as YFSETQ, both from the germline V gene. The sample is drawn from a study of blood T cell repertoires in COVID-19 (dated by TCRdb to about 2020). Background for the entire study: Collaborator samples came from the United States, Italy and Spain and covered acute and convalescent phases of COVID-19. The prospective study material was composed of cDNA or gDNA derived from T cells, B-cell-depleted T cells, or PBMCs. Deeply sampled blood TCRbeta repertoires from subjects exposed to, actively infected with, or recovered from COVID-19 were included in the dataset. The repertoires were released in a freely available public database intended as a resource for research on the immune response to SARS-CoV-2. Samples were obtained from the ongoing ImmuneRACE study (first 160 participants) and from 1,254 subjects provided by 6 global collaborators. Sample metadata almost always included a de-identified subject ID, COVID-19 status, age in years and sex. Where available, HLA class I and class II types were taken from metadata supplied by the sample provider and were not determined by assay-based typing. What the authors observed across the whole study: Clinical and demographic metadata were provided uncurated, with the amount varying by source and participant.

The immunoSEQ Assay, a bias-controlled multiplex PCR, was used to amplify TCRbeta CDR3 regions from genomic DNA. Processing in the source paper ran as follows. The number of nucleated cells in each sample was estimated from the amplification of reference gene primers within the assay. Sequence reads were collapsed and filtered to measure the absolute abundance of every unique TCRbeta CDR3 rearrangement. For each sample, productive Simpson clonality was calculated as the square root of Simpson's diversity index over productive rearrangements. TCRdb obtained this table from immuneACCESS and retained in-frame rearrangements with V and J assigned. These tables miss some clones; where compared with another copy, unresolved V genes account for less than half of the shortfall, and the remainder is unexplained. V, J and clone size are taken as reported in that table, and D and trimming were inferred from the DNA itself. The sample table contains fewer than 200,000 clones; only one count was recorded for more than 70% of them. The ten largest make up 15% to 20% of the sample.

Enrolling through a virtual design, the prospective study's participants ranged in age from roughly 18 to 100 years and lived across 20 to 30 United States geographic areas. Cohort assignment in the prospective study relied on participant-reported clinical history from a screening survey and a study questionnaire. Recovered participants in ImmuneRACE Cohort 3 were defined as having two consecutive negative NP/OP PCR tests, clearance from a healthcare professional, or resolution of symptoms. In the prospective study, whole blood, serum and a nasopharyngeal or oropharyngeal swab were collected from each participant by mobile phlebotomists. Additional blood draws and questionnaires over an approximately 2-month period could optionally be provided by prospective study participants. Prospective study blood samples were shipped either frozen or at room temperature before DNA extraction.

Sequencing was performed on PBMCs or T cells enriched from blood (not recorded which). This chain is built from TRBV5-1 and TRBJ2-7; 11 middle bases align to TRBD1. This sequence originates from a man aged 55 to 70 who had recovered from COVID-19. The CDR3 here reads CASSLRDRGYYEQYF. Here is the DNA: TGCGCCAGCAGCTTGAGGGACAGGGGGTACTACGAGCAGTACTTC.